The 5 T cell receptor beta chains listed next were all sequenced from one sample in a study of cytomegalovirus exposure and HLA in healthy donors. PCR involved 60 Vbeta and 13 Jbeta primers. The assay was immunoSEQ multiplex PCR, and TCRdb's table has in-frame clones only and misses some. This table has tens of thousands of clones, over 75% appearing once. Specimen: PBMCs. These receptors were obtained from a man aged 35-49 years in good health and CMV-seronegative.

This clone has only a few counts. The chain uses TRBV5-1 and TRBJ2-1; TRBD2 aligns across 11 bases. The CDR3 length is 16 residues. Germline CDR1 reads SGHRS; CDR2 reads YFSETQ. V lost 1 base to trimming and J lost 3 bases; unmatched junction nucleotides: 3. DNA for the CDR3: TGCGCCAGCAGCTTGAATGGGACTAGCGGCTACAATGAGCAGTTCTTC. It encodes CASSLNGTSGYNEQFF.

The V gene is TRBV10-3, the J gene TRBJ2-3; TRBD1 agrees at 9 bases. The CDR3 has 15 amino acids. V lost 2 bases and J lost 6; bases outside the gene matches: 6. Germline loops: CDR1 ENHRY, CDR2 SYGVKD. The CDR3 loop reads CAISEGDRAPDTQYF. The DNA of the CDR3 is TGTGCCATCAGTGAGGGGGACAGGGCACCTGATACGCAGTATTTT.

The rearrangement links TRBV5-4 to TRBJ2-1; TRBD2 matches at 8 bases. Germline V CDR1 and CDR2: SGHNT, YYREEE (reference sequence). This CDR3 spans 12 amino acids. Germline trimming cut 2 bases from V and 12 bases from J; bases unmatched to any gene: 4. CDR3 in amino acids: CASSFAGLGQFF. The CDR3 DNA is TGTGCCAGCAGCTTCGCGGGACTAGGGCAGTTCTTC.

This clone was detected once. The chain employs TRBV2 and TRBJ2-5; possibly TRBD2 for D (5 bases). Between the trimmed V and J ends, which lost 2 bases and 4 bases, there was a span of 20 bases. The CDR3 spans 17 residues. CDR1 and CDR2 (germline): SNHLY, FYNNEI. The CDR3 sequence: CASSEISGVRSTETQYF. For the CDR3, the DNA is TGTGCCAGCAGTGAAATCTCCGGGGTGCGTTCCACAGAGACCCAGTACTTC.

The chain combines TRBV5-4 with TRBJ2-1; 7 bases agree with TRBD1. The V gene end was trimmed by 0 bases and the J gene end by 6 bases; junction bases not matched to a gene: 6. The CDR3 is 15 residues long. Germline CDR1 and CDR2: SGHNT and YYREEE (reference sequence). CDR3 in amino acids: CASSLGGPGGNEQFF. CDR3 DNA sequence: TGTGCCAGCAGCTTGGGGGGCCCAGGGGGCAATGAGCAGTTCTTC.